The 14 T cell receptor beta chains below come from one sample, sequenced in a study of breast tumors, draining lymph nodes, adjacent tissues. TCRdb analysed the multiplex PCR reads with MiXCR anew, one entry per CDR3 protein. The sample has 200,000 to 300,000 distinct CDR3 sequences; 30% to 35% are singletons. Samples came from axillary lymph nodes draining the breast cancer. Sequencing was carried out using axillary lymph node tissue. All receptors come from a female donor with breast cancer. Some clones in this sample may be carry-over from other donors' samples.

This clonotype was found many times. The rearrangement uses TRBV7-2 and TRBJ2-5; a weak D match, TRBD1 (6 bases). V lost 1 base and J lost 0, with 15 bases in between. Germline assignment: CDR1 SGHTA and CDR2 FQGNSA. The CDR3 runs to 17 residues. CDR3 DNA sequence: TGTGCCAGCAGCTTAGGTTGGGGACAAGGGTACCAAGAGACCCAGTACTTC. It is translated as CASSLGWGQGYQETQYF.

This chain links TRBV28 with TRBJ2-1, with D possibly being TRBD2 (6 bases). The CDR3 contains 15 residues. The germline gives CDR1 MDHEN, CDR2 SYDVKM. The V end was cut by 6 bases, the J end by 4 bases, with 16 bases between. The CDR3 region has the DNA TGTGCCAGCAGGAGGTCCGGCGGGACTTACAATGAGCAGTTCTTC. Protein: CASRRSGGTYNEQFF.

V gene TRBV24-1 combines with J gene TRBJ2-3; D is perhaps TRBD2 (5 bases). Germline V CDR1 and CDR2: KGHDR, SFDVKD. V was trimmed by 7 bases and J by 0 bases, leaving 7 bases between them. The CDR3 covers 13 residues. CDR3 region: CATRRGSTDTQYF. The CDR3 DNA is TGTGCCACCAGGCGCGGGAGCACAGATACGCAGTATTTT.

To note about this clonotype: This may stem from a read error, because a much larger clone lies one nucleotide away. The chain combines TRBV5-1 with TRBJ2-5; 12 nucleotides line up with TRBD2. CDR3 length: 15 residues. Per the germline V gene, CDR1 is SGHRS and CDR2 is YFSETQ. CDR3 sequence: CASSPSGRGKETQHF. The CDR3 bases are TGCGCCAGCAGCCCTAGCGGGAGGGGGAAAGAGACCCAGCACTTC. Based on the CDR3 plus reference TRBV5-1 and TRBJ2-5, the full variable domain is KAGVTQTPRYLIKTRGQQVTLSCSPISGHRSVSWYQQTPGQGLQFLFEYFSETQRNKGNFPGRFSGRQFSNSRSEMNVSTLELGDSALYLCASSPSGRGKETQHFGPGTRLLVL.

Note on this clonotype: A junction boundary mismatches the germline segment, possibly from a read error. Here the CDR3 reads CASSLVHEQHF. The CDR3 bases are TGTGCCAGCAGCTTAGTTCACGAGCAGCACTTC. The chain uses TRBV11-2 and TRBJ2-7; D call uncertain. This CDR3 region has 11 residues. From germline, CDR1 is SGHAT and CDR2 FQNNGV. Combining the CDR3 with reference TRBV11-2 and TRBJ2-7 gives the whole variable domain EAGVAQSPRYKIIEKRQSVAFWCNPISGHATLYWYQQILGQGPKLLIQFQNNGVVDDSQLPKDRFSAERLKGVDSTLKIQPAKLEDSAVYLCASSLVHEQHFGPGTRLTVT.

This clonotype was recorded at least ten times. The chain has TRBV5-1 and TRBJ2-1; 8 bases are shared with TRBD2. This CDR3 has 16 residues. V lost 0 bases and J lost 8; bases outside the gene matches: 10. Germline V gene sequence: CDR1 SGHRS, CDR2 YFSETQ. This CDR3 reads CASSLGRQREGHEQFF. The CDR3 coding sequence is TGCGCCAGCAGCTTGGGCCGGCAACGGGAGGGCCATGAGCAGTTCTTC.

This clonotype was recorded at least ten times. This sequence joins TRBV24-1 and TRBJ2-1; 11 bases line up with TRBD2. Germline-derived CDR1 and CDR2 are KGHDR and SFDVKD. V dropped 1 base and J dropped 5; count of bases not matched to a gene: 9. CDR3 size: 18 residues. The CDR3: CATSDFRDRGLADNEQFF. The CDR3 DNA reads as TGTGCCACCAGTGATTTCCGGGACCGGGGACTAGCGGACAATGAGCAGTTCTTC.

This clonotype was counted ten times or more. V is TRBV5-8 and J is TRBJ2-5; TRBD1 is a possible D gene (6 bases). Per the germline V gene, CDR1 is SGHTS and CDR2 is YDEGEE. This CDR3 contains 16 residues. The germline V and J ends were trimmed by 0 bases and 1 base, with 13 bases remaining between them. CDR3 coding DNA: TGTGCCAGCAGCTTGGATCAGGGACAACTCCAAGAGACCCAGTACTTC. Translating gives CASSLDQGQLQETQYF.

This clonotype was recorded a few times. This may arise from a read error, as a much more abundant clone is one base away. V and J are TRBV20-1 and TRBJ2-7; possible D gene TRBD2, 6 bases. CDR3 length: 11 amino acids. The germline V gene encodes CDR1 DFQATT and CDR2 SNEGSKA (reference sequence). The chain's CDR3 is CSASGGTEQSF. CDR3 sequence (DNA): TGCAGTGCTAGTGGGGGGACCGAGCAGTCCTTC.

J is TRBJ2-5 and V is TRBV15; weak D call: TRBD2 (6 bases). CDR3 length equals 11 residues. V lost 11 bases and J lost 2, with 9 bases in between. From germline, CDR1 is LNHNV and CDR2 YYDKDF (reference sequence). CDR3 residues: CAPLAQETQYF. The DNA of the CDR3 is TGTGCCCCCCTAGCGCAAGAGACCCAGTACTTC.

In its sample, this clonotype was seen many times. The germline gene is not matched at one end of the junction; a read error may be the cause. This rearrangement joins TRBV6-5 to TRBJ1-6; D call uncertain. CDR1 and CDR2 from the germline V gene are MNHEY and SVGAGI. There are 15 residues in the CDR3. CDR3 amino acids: CASSRKGPYNSPLHF. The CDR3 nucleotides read TGTGCCAGCAGCCGCAAAGGGCCCTACAATTCACCCCTCCACTTT.

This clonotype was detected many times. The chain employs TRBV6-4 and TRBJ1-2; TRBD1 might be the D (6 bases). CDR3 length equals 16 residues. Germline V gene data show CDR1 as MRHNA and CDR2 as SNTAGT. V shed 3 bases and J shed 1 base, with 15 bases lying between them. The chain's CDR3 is CASSDFPGDLNYGYTF. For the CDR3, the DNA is TGTGCCAGCAGTGATTTCCCAGGGGACCTTAACTATGGCTACACCTTC.

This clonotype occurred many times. The CDR3, as DNA: TGTGCCAGCAGCTTGGGCAATGAGCAGTTCTTC. This sequence encodes CASSLGNEQFF. J is TRBJ2-1 and V is TRBV7-9; D call uncertain. There are 11 residues in the CDR3. The V end lost 3 bases, the J end lost 6 bases, and 3 bases lay between the germline ends. Germline-derived CDR1 and CDR2 are SEHNR and FQNEAQ (reference sequence).

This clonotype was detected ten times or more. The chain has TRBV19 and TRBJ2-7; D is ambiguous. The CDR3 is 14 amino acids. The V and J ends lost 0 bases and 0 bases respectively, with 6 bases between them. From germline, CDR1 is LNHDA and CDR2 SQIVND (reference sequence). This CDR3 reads CASSIDPSSYEQYF. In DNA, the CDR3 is TGTGCCAGTAGTATAGATCCAAGCTCCTACGAGCAGTACTTC.